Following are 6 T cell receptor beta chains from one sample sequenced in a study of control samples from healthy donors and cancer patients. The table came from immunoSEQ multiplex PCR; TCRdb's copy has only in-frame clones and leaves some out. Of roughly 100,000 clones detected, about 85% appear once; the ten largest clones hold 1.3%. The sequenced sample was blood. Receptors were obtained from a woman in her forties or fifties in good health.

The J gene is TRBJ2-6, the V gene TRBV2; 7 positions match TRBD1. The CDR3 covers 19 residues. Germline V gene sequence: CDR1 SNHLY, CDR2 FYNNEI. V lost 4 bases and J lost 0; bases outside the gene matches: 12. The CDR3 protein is CASSALPGGIGSGANVLTF. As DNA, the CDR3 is TGTGCCAGCAGTGCACTTCCAGGGGGAATCGGCTCTGGGGCCAACGTCCTGACTTTC.

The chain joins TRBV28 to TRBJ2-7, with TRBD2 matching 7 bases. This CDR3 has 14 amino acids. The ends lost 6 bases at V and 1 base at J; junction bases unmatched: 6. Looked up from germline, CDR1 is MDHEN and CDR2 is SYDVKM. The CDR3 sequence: CASRAPGGSYEQYF. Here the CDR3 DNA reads TGTGCCAGCAGAGCTCCGGGGGGTTCCTACGAGCAGTACTTC.

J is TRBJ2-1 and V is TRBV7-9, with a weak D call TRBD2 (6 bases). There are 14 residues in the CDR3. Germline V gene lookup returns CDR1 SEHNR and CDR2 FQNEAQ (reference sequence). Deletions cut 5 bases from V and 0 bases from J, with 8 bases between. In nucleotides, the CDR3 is TGTGCCAGCAGCCGGGACTTCTCCTACAATGAGCAGTTCTTC. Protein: CASSRDFSYNEQFF.

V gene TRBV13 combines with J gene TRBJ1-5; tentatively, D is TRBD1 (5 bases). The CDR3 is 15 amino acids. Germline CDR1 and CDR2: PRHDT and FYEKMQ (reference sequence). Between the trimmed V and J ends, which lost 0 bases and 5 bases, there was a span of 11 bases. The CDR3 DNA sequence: TGTGCCAGCAGCTTAGGCCTCAGGGTGGATCAGCCCCAGCATTTT. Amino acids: CASSLGLRVDQPQHF.

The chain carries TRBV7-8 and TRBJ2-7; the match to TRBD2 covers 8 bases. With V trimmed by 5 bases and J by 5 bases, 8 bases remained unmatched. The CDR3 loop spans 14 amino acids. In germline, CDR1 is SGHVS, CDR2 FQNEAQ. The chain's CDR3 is CASSTSGRIHEQYF. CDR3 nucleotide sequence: TGTGCCAGCAGCACGAGCGGGAGAATCCACGAGCAGTACTTC.

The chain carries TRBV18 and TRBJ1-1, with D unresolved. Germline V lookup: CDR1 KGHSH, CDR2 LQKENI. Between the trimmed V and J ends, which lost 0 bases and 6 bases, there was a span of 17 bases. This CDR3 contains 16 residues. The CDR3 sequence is CASSPPFGPPGAEAFF. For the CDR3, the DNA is TGTGCCAGCTCACCACCTTTTGGGCCCCCCGGGGCTGAAGCTTTCTTT.